This TCR beta chain was observed in a study of technical replicates of blood from several donors. Per germline, CDR1 SGHAT and CDR2 FQNNGV. Trimming cost V 5 bases and J 6 bases; bases outside gene matches: 15. The CDR3 extends over 18 amino acids. Produced via immunoSEQ multiplex PCR; TCRdb's table is partial and in-frame only. The sample consists of 66,000 or so clones, around 97% of them appearing once. The V call is TRBV11-2, the J call TRBJ1-4; 10 bases agree with TRBD1. This sequence originates from a human donor in good health. Sequenced sample: T cells isolated from PBMCs. CDR3 loop: CASSPGQGRRSADEKLFF. The DNA for the CDR3 is TGTGCCAGCAGCCCGGGACAGGGGCGCCGCTCAGCGGATGAAAAACTGTTTTTT.